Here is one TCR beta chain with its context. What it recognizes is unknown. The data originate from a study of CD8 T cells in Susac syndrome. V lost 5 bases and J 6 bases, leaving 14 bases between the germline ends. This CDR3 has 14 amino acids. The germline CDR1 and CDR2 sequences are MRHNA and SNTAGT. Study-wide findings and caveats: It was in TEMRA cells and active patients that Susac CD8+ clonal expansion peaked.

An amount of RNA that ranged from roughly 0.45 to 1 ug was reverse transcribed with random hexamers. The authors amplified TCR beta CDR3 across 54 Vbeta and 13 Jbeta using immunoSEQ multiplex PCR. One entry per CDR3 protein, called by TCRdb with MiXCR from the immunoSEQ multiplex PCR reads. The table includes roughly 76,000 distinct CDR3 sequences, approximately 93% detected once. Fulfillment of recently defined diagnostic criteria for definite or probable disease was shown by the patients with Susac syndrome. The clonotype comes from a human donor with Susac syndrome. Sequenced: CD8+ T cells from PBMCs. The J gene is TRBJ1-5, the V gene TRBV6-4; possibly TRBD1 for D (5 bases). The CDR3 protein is CASSPDNRGQPQHF. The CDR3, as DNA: TGTGCCAGCAGTCCGGACAATCGGGGTCAGCCCCAGCATTTT.